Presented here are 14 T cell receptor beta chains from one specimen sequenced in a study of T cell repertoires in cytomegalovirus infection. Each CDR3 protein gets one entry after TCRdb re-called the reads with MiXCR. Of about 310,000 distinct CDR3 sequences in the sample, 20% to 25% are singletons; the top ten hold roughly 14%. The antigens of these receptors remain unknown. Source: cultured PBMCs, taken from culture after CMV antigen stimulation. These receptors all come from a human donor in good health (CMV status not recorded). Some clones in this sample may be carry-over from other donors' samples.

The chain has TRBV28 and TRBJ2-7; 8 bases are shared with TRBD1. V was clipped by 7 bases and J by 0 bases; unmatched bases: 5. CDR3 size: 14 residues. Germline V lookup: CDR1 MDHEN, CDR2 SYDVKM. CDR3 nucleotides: TGTGCCAGCAAAACAGGGGGGCCCTCCTACGAGCAGTACTTC. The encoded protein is CASKTGGPSYEQYF.

CDR3: CASSLRLAGEFF. DNA for the CDR3: TGTGCCAGCAGTCTCCGTCTAGCGGGAGAATTCTTC. This chain joins TRBV6-2 or TRBV6-3 and TRBJ2-1, with 10 positions matching TRBD2. Trimming removed 5 bases from V and 16 bases from J; junction bases left unmatched: 8. The CDR3 is made up of 12 amino acids. Germline V gene sequence: CDR1 MNHEY, CDR2 SVGEGT.

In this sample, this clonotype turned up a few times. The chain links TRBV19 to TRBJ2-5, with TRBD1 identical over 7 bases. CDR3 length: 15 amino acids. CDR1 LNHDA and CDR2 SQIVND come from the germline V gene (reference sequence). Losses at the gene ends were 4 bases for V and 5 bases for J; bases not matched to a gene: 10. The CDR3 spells CASSNRDRMGETQYF. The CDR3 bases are TGTGCCAGTAGTAACCGGGACAGAATGGGGGAGACCCAGTACTTC. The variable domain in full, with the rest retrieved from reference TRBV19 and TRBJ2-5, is DGGITQSPKYLFRKEGQNVTLSCEQNLNHDAMYWYRQDPGQGLRLIYYSQIVNDFQKGDIAEGYSVSREKKESFPLTVTSAQKNPTAFYLCASSNRDRMGETQYFGPGTRLLVL.

CDR3 loop: CSASLAEPANTGELFF. In nucleotides, the CDR3 is TGCAGTGCCTCACTAGCGGAGCCAGCGAACACCGGGGAGCTGTTTTTT. V is TRBV20-1 and J is TRBJ2-2, with 8 bases that match TRBD2. The germline V gene has CDR1 DFQATT and CDR2 SNEGSKA (reference sequence). The CDR3 is made up of 16 amino acids. The trim removed 6 bases at V and 0 bases at J, leaving 9 bases unmatched.

CDR3 in DNA: TGTGCCAGCAGCCTGACTAGACGATACGAGCAGTACTTC. This codes for CASSLTRRYEQYF. V and J are TRBV28 and TRBJ2-7; D perhaps matches TRBD2 (6 bases). The CDR3 totals 13 residues. V was trimmed by 6 bases and J by 4 bases, leaving 13 bases between them. Germline CDR1 reads MDHEN; CDR2 reads SYDVKM. Combining the CDR3 with reference TRBV28 and TRBJ2-7 gives the whole variable domain DVKVTQSSRYLVKRTGEKVFLECVQDMDHENMFWYRQDPGLGLRLIYFSYDVKMKEKGDIPEGYSVSREKKERFSLILESASTNQTSMYLCASSLTRRYEQYFGPGTRLTVT.

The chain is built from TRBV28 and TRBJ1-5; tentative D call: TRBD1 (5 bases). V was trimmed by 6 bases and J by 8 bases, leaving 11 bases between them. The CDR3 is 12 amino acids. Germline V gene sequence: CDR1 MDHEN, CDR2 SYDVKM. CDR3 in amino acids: CASRVGGKPQHF. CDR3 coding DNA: TGTGCCAGCAGAGTGGGGGGGAAGCCCCAGCATTTT.

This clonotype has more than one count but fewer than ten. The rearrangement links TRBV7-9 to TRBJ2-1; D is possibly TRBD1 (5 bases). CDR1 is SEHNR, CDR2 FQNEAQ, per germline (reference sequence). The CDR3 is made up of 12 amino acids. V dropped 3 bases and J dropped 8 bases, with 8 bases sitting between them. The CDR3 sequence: CASSFQGDEQFF. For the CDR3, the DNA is TGTGCCAGCAGCTTTCAGGGCGATGAGCAGTTCTTC.

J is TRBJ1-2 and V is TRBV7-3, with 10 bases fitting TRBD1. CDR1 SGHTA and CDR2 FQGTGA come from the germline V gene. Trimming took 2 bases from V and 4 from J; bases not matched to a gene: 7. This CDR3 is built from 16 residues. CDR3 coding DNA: TGTGCCAGCAGCTTATACCCAGGACAGGGGGGCTATGGCTACACCTTC. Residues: CASSLYPGQGGYGYTF. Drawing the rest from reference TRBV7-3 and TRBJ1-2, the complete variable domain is GAGVSQTPSNKVTEKGKYVELRCDPISGHTALYWYRQSLGQGPEFLIYFQGTGAADDSGLPNDRFFAVRPEGSVSTLKIQRTERGDSAVYLCASSLYPGQGGYGYTFGSGTRLTVV.

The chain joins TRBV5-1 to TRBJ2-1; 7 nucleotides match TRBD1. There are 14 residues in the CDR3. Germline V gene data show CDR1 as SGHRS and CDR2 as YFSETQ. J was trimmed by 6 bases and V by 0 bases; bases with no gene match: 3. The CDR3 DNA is TGCGCCAGCAGCTTGGGGGCAGGGGGCAATGAGCAGTTCTTC. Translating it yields CASSLGAGGNEQFF.

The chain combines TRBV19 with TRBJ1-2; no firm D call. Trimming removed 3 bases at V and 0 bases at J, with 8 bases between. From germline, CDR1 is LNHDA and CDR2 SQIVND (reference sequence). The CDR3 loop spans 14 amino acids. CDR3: CASSIGQANYGYTF. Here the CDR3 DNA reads TGTGCCAGTAGTATCGGCCAGGCTAACTATGGCTACACCTTC.

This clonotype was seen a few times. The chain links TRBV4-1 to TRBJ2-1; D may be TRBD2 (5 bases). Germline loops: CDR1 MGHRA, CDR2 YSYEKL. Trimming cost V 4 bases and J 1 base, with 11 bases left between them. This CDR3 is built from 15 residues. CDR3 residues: CASSLIRESYNEQFF. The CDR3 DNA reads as TGCGCCAGCAGCCTTATTCGGGAATCCTACAATGAGCAGTTCTTC.

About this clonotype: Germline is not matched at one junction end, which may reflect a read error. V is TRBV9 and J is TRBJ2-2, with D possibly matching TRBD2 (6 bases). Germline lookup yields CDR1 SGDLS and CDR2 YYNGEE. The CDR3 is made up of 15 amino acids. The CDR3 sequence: CASSVGGRNTGGLFF. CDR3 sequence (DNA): TGTGCCAGCAGCGTAGGGGGGAGGAACACCGGGGGGCTGTTTTTT.

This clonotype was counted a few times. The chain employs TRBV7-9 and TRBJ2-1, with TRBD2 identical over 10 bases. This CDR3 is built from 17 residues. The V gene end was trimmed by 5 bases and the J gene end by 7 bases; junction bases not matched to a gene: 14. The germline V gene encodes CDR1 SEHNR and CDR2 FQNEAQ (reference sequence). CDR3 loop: CASSTQTLGLALNEQFF. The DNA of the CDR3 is TGTGCCAGCAGCACACAGACTTTGGGACTAGCGCTTAATGAGCAGTTCTTC.

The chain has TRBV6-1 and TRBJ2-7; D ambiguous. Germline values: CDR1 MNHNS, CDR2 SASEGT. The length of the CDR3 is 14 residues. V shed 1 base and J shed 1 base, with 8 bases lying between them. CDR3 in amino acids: CASSEDLRSYEQYF. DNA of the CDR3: TGTGCCAGCAGTGAAGATTTAAGATCCTACGAGCAGTACTTC.